This T cell receptor beta chain is drawn from a study of vaccination and CD4 T cells after COVID-19. As for the study in general: The convalescents, six males and four females, included two who were Hispanic. The authors used overlapping spike peptides from SARS-CoV-2, HCoV-NL63, HCoV-OC43 and HCoV-229E to stimulate cells.

Treatment denoted: approximately 9-day PBMC culture with coronavirus spike peptide pools or control peptides (ViraFEST assay). Study-level points and caveats: Clonotypes reactive to SARS-CoV-2 had a median that went up from 21 to 38, but not significantly.

Oncomine TCR Beta short-read sequencing was applied to DNA from cultured CD4+ T cells. After culture, CD4+ T cells served as the source for genomic DNA extraction. TCRdb analysed the PCR reads with MiXCR anew, one entry per CDR3 protein. The sample lists 14,000 to 15,000 distinct CDR3 sequences; roughly two fifths were seen once. This clonotype showed up just a few times. The antigen is not known. The CDR3 runs to 12 residues. Germline V gives CDR1 DFQATT, CDR2 SNEGSKA (reference sequence). The V end lost 3 bases, the J end lost 2 bases, and 2 bases lay between the germline ends. The sequence was collected from a human donor who had recovered from COVID-19. Specimen: CD4+ T cells from blood, cultured in vitro. The chain links TRBV20-1 to TRBJ2-6; no reliable D call. Here the CDR3 DNA reads TGCAGTGCTAGGGCTGGGGCCAACGTCCTGACTTTC. It codes for CSARAGANVLTF.